Each of the 31 T cell receptor beta chains below was sequenced from the same sample in a study of blood T cell repertoires in COVID-19. TCRdb keeps only in-frame clones here, not all; method: immunoSEQ multiplex PCR. Of more than 95,000 clones in the sample, over 75% were seen once. The sample consisted of peripheral blood. The receptor set was obtained from a man aged 60 to 69 with acute or convalescent COVID-19.

The rearrangement joins TRBV5-4 to TRBJ2-5; 9 bases align to TRBD1. V lost 0 bases, J lost 0 bases, and 6 bases stayed unmatched. This CDR3 comprises 17 residues. Germline V gene data show CDR1 as SGHNT and CDR2 as YYREEE (reference sequence). The CDR3 bases are TGTGCCAGCAGCTTGGCCGGGGGACAGGGAAACCAAGAGACCCAGTACTTC. Encoded protein: CASSLAGGQGNQETQYF.

The chain joins TRBV7-2 to TRBJ1-2; TRBD1 is a possible D gene (6 bases). The CDR3 loop spans 13 amino acids. V gave up 3 bases and J gave up 8 bases, with 13 bases separating them. CDR1 is SGHTA and CDR2 is FQGNSA in the germline V gene. CDR3 loop: CASSFAGERGYTF. DNA of the CDR3: TGTGCCAGCAGCTTTGCAGGGGAACGGGGCTACACCTTC.

The genes are TRBV28 and TRBJ1-5; D may be TRBD1 (6 bases). Trimming pared 3 bases from V and 6 bases from J, leaving 18 bases between. The CDR3 has 16 residues. CDR1 and CDR2 from the germline V gene are MDHEN and SYDVKM. The CDR3 is CASSFSSGASGQPQHF. The CDR3 region has the DNA TGTGCCAGCAGTTTCAGTTCAGGGGCTTCTGGTCAGCCCCAGCATTTT.

The chain joins TRBV5-1 to TRBJ1-2, with 7 bases that match TRBD1. V lost 2 bases, J lost 0 bases, and 4 bases stayed unmatched. This CDR3 contains 15 residues. The germline CDR1 and CDR2 sequences are SGHRS and YFSETQ. CDR3 loop: CASSFRDSANYGYTF. CDR3 coding DNA: TGCGCCAGCAGCTTCCGGGACAGTGCTAACTATGGCTACACCTTC.

The CDR3: CASSLAWGQGETQYF. The CDR3 DNA sequence: TGCGCCAGCAGCTTGGCGTGGGGGCAGGGGGAGACCCAGTACTTC. The chain recombines TRBV5-1 with TRBJ2-5; possible D gene TRBD1, 6 bases. Looked up from germline, CDR1 is SGHRS and CDR2 is YFSETQ. The CDR3 is 15 amino acids. The V end was cut by 0 bases, the J end by 5 bases, with 14 bases between.

The chain links TRBV5-4 to TRBJ2-5; TRBD2 might be the D (5 bases). The CDR3 is 15 residues long. In germline, CDR1 is SGHNT, CDR2 YYREEE (reference sequence). V was trimmed by 0 bases and J by 5 bases, leaving 14 bases between them. The CDR3 DNA sequence: TGTGCCAGCAGCTTGGGACCATCCTCGGGGGAGACCCAGTACTTC. This translates into CASSLGPSSGETQYF. The entire variable domain, with the rest obtained from reference TRBV5-4 and TRBJ2-5, is as follows: ETGVTQSPTHLIKTRGQQVTLRCSSQSGHNTVSWYQQALGQGPQFIFQYYREEENGRGNFPPRFSGLQFPNYSSELNVNALELDDSALYLCASSLGPSSGETQYFGPGTRLLVL.

The J gene is TRBJ2-5, the V gene TRBV19; 7 bases agree with TRBD2. The J segment lost 1 base and the V segment lost 3 bases, leaving 14 bases of the junction unmatched. The CDR3 is 18 residues long. Germline V gives CDR1 LNHDA, CDR2 SQIVND (reference sequence). CDR3 DNA: TGTGCCAGTAGTATCCGTCCGGGCGGGGGACCCCTCCAAGAGACCCAGTACTTC. Translated, it gives CASSIRPGGGPLQETQYF.

This clone has only a few counts. The gene calls are TRBV5-1 and TRBJ1-3, with 7 bases identical to TRBD1. V shed 5 bases and J 7 bases; nucleotides not matched to a gene: 6. The CDR3 runs to 13 residues. The germline V gene encodes CDR1 SGHRS and CDR2 YFSETQ. The CDR3 DNA sequence: TGCGCCAGCAGTGTAGAGACAGGGAACACCATATATTTT. This gives the protein CASSVETGNTIYF.

This sequence joins TRBV27 and TRBJ1-6, with D possibly matching TRBD1 (5 bases). V was cut by 6 bases and J by 7 bases, with 16 bases left in between. The CDR3 covers 15 residues. Germline V CDR1 and CDR2: MNHEY, SMNVEV (reference sequence). CDR3 amino acids: CASSWGGQGNSPLHF. The DNA of the CDR3 is TGTGCCAGCAGCTGGGGGGGTCAGGGAAATTCACCCCTCCACTTT.

V gene TRBV18 combines with J gene TRBJ1-3; D remains ambiguous. Germline lookup yields CDR1 KGHSH and CDR2 LQKENI. V was clipped by 0 bases and J by 1 base, with 7 bases between them. The CDR3 has 15 residues. DNA of the CDR3: TGTGCCAGCTCACCACCTTCCAGGTCTGGAAACACCATATATTTT. Its protein product is CASSPPSRSGNTIYF.

The V gene is TRBV5-1, the J gene TRBJ1-2, with TRBD1 identical over 9 bases. The CDR3 consists of 14 residues. Germline CDR1 and CDR2: SGHRS and YFSETQ. With V trimmed by 4 bases and J by 2 bases, 3 bases remained unmatched. The CDR3 here is CASSAGQGNYGYTF. The CDR3, as DNA: TGCGCCAGCAGCGCAGGACAGGGGAACTATGGCTACACCTTC.

The chain recombines TRBV2 with TRBJ2-1, with TRBD2 matching over 8 bases. Germline V gene data show CDR1 as SNHLY and CDR2 as FYNNEI. V trimming: 1 base; J trimming: 7 bases; junction bases outside the gene matches: 12. This CDR3 contains 17 residues. The CDR3 sequence is CASSEGRTSYSGNEQFF. The CDR3, as DNA: TGTGCCAGCAGTGAAGGCAGGACTAGCTATTCGGGGAATGAGCAGTTCTTC.

The count of this clone is one. The chain uses TRBV19 and TRBJ2-5; 8 nucleotides align to TRBD1. The CDR3 has 16 residues. The germline gives CDR1 LNHDA, CDR2 SQIVND (reference sequence). Losses at the gene ends were 4 bases for V and 5 bases for J; bases not matched to a gene: 12. The CDR3: CASSTIGTGELETQYF. The CDR3 DNA reads as TGTGCCAGTAGTACGATAGGGACAGGCGAGTTGGAGACCCAGTACTTC.

This chain connects TRBV30 to TRBJ1-6; possibly TRBD1 for D (5 bases). V lost 2 bases and J lost 14, with 16 bases in between. The CDR3 covers 13 residues. Germline V gives CDR1 GTSNPN, CDR2 SVGIG (reference sequence). DNA for the CDR3: TGTGCCTGGAGTCCGGGGGTAAACGGAGCCCTCCACTTT. It is translated as CAWSPGVNGALHF.

This clone was seen just once. CDR3: CASSVGTAPGEQFF. In DNA, the CDR3 is TGTGCCAGCAGCGTAGGTACTGCGCCGGGGGAGCAGTTCTTC. V usage is TRBV5-8 and J usage is TRBJ2-1, with a possible D match to TRBD2 (5 bases). Trimming removed 4 bases from V and 10 bases from J, with 18 bases in between. The CDR3 is made up of 14 amino acids. CDR1 and CDR2 (germline): SGHTS, YDEGEE.

The DNA of the CDR3 is TGTGCCAGCAGTTCCGGGAGAAGCAATGAGCAGTTCTTC. It encodes CASSSGRSNEQFF. This chain joins TRBV2 and TRBJ2-1, with D possibly matching TRBD2 (6 bases). The CDR3 spans 13 residues. Germline loops: CDR1 SNHLY, CDR2 FYNNEI. Deletions cut 5 bases from V and 6 bases from J, with 11 bases between.

V and J are TRBV7-8 and TRBJ2-1; D might be TRBD2 (5 bases). Trimming pared 2 bases from V and 16 bases from J, leaving 15 bases between. Germline V lookup: CDR1 SGHVS, CDR2 FQNEAQ. CDR3 size: 12 residues. CDR3 in amino acids: CASSLSGIYPFF. CDR3 nucleotide sequence: TGTGCCAGCAGCTTATCGGGGATATACCCTTTCTTC.

This clone was detected only once. This sequence joins TRBV28 and TRBJ1-5; D may be TRBD1 (5 bases). The CDR3 loop spans 17 amino acids. Germline values: CDR1 MDHEN, CDR2 SYDVKM. The V gene lost 5 bases and the J gene lost 1 base, with 18 bases spanning the gap. This CDR3 is CASSPGGGSLSNQPQHF. The DNA of the CDR3 is TGTGCCAGCAGTCCGGGGGGGGGATCCCTGAGCAATCAGCCCCAGCATTTT.

The J gene is TRBJ1-3, the V gene TRBV28; D call uncertain. Germline CDR1 reads MDHEN; CDR2 reads SYDVKM. Trimming left V 6 bases short and J 8 bases short, with 8 bases between. The CDR3 runs to 11 residues. CDR3 in DNA: TGTGCCAGCAGATTTTTAGACACCATATATTTT. Amino acid sequence: CASRFLDTIYF. The full variable domain, in which reference TRBV28 and TRBJ1-3 provide the parts outside the CDR3, is DVKVTQSSRYLVKRTGEKVFLECVQDMDHENMFWYRQDPGLGLRLIYFSYDVKMKEKGDIPEGYSVSREKKERFSLILESASTNQTSMYLCASRFLDTIYFGEGSWLTVV.

J is TRBJ1-2 and V is TRBV29-1; 8 bases map to TRBD1. The CDR3 extends over 12 amino acids. Losses at the gene ends were 5 bases for V and 6 bases for J; bases not matched to a gene: 5. CDR1 is SQVTM and CDR2 is ANQGSEA in the germline V gene. The CDR3 is CSVTGGVDGYTF. The CDR3 DNA follows: TGCAGCGTTACAGGGGGGGTCGATGGCTACACCTTC.

The rearrangement uses TRBV27 and TRBJ2-7; 9 bases are a match to TRBD1. V gave up 4 bases and J gave up 4 bases; unmatched junction bases: 8. CDR1 is MNHEY, CDR2 SMNVEV, per germline (reference sequence). This CDR3 region has 15 residues. The CDR3 nucleotides are TGTGCCAGCAGTTCCGAACGACAGGGGGTTTACGAGCAGTACTTC. It is translated as CASSSERQGVYEQYF.

The chain joins TRBV6-6 to TRBJ2-1; 8 positions match TRBD2. V lost 4 bases, J lost 5 bases, and 7 bases stayed unmatched. CDR1 is MNHNY, CDR2 SVGAGI, per germline (reference sequence). The CDR3 has 15 amino acids. The CDR3 DNA sequence: TGTGCCAGCAGTTCCCACGGGGGGGGGAACAATGAGCAGTTCTTC. It is translated as CASSSHGGGNNEQFF.

J is TRBJ2-5 and V is TRBV5-1, with 14 bases identical to TRBD2. CDR3 length: 20 residues. The junction had 18 bases not matched to a gene; V was cut back by 4 bases and J by 4 bases. The germline CDR1 and CDR2 sequences are SGHRS and YFSETQ. Written as DNA, the CDR3 is TGCGCCAGCAGCGGGGGCTACGGGACTAGCGGGGGCAGAGGGCGAGAGACCCAGTACTTC. Its translation: CASSGGYGTSGGRGRETQYF.

The chain carries TRBV4-1 and TRBJ2-2; no clear D gene. Germline CDR1 is MGHRA and CDR2 is YSYEKL. V lost 10 bases to trimming and J lost 4 bases, with 28 bases between them. The CDR3 length is 18 residues. CDR3 DNA sequence: TGCGCCACCAGACCCCGATTCGAACTACCAGACCTCACCGGGGAGCTGTTTTTT. It codes for CATRPRFELPDLTGELFF.

This chain links TRBV7-9 with TRBJ1-1, with a possible D match to TRBD1 (5 bases). Trimming took 3 bases from V and 11 from J, leaving 10 bases between them. From germline, CDR1 is SEHNR and CDR2 FQNEAQ (reference sequence). This CDR3 has 11 residues. In DNA, the CDR3 is TGTGCCAGCAGCTTCCAGGGAGGGGCTTTCTTT. This sequence encodes CASSFQGGAFF.

The chain is built from TRBV29-1 and TRBJ2-3; 9 bases align to TRBD2. This CDR3 contains 14 residues. Germline-derived CDR1 and CDR2 are SQVTM and ANQGSEA. With 5 bases clipped from V and 2 bases from J, the junction kept 5 bases outside the gene matches. The CDR3 DNA sequence: TGCAGCGTTATACTAGCGGGTTACACAGATACGCAGTATTTT. Residues: CSVILAGYTDTQYF.

The chain carries TRBV18 and TRBJ2-1; 8 nucleotides match TRBD1. This CDR3 is 16 amino acids long. Per the germline V gene, CDR1 is KGHSH and CDR2 is LQKENI. Germline trimming cut 4 bases from V and 5 bases from J; bases unmatched to any gene: 10. This CDR3 is CASSQRRGQGDNEQFF. CDR3 nucleotide sequence: TGTGCCAGCTCACAGAGAAGAGGACAGGGAGACAATGAGCAGTTCTTC.

This chain links TRBV2 with TRBJ1-1, with 8 bases matching TRBD1. V lost 6 bases, J lost 5 bases, and 8 bases stayed unmatched. This CDR3 has 14 amino acids. The germline gives CDR1 SNHLY, CDR2 FYNNEI. CDR3 sequence (DNA): TGTGCCAGCAGCATCCTGGACAGGGAGACTGAAGCTTTCTTT. This translates into CASSILDRETEAFF.

V is TRBV16 and J is TRBJ1-2; unclear D gene. The ends were cut back, 4 bases at V and 5 bases at J, with 8 bases in the middle. Germline assignment: CDR1 KGHSY and CDR2 FQNENV. The CDR3 length is 12 residues. Written as DNA, the CDR3 is TGTGCCAGCAGCCCTTACCTATATGGCTACACCTTC. Translating it yields CASSPYLYGYTF. The full variable domain, rest sourced from reference TRBV16 and TRBJ1-2, is GEEVAQTPKHLVRGEGQKAKLYCAPIKGHSYVFWYQQVLKNEFKFLISFQNENVFDETGMPKERFSAKCLPNSPCSLEIQATKLEDSAVYFCASSPYLYGYTFGSGTRLTVV.

This clone was seen once. The chain is built from TRBV6-4 and TRBJ2-1; TRBD2 matches at 16 bases. The CDR3 runs 18 residues. CDR1 and CDR2 (germline): MRHNA, SNTAGT. Trimming removed 6 bases from V and 0 bases from J; junction bases left unmatched: 5. Here the CDR3 DNA reads TGTGCCAGCAGCGCCGGGACTAGCGGGAGGGGCTCCTACAATGAGCAGTTCTTC. Translated: CASSAGTSGRGSYNEQFF.

The V gene is TRBV1, the J gene TRBJ1-2. TRBV1 is annotated as a pseudogene. The CDR3 consists of 14 residues. The DNA for the CDR3 is TGCACCAGCAGCCAAGAATCCGGGTTCTATGGCTACACCTTC. This encodes CTSSQESGFYGYTF.